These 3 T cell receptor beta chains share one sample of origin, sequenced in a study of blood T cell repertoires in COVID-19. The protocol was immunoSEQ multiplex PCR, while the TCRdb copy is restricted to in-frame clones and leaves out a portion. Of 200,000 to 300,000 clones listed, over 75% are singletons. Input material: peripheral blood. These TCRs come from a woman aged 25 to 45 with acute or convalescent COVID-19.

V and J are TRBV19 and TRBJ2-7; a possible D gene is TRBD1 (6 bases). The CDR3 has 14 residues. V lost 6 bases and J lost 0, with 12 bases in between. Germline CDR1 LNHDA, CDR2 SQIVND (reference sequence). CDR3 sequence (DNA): TGTGCCAGTAGGCCCGGGACACCCTCCTACGAGCAGTACTTC. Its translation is CASRPGTPSYEQYF.

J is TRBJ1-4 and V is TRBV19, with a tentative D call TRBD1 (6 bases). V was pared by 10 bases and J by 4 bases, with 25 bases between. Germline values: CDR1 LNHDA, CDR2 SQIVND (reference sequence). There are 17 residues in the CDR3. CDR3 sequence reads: CATFPGQLPIGNEKLFF. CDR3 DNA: TGTGCCACGTTTCCCGGACAGCTTCCTATAGGTAATGAAAAACTGTTTTTT.

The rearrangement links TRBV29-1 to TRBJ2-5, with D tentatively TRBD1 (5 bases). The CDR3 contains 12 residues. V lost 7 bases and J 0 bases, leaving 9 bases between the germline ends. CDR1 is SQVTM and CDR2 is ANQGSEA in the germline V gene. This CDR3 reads CSGRQYQETQYF. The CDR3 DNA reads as TGCAGCGGCCGACAGTACCAAGAGACCCAGTACTTC.